The present entry profiles one TCR beta chain with its context. This record belongs to a study of neurological immune-mediated disorders. TCRdb redid the calling of the 5' RACE reads with MiXCR, one entry per CDR3 protein. Of about 46,000 distinct CDR3 sequences in the sample, around 3.3% were seen once. V lost 2 bases and J lost 9, with 8 bases in between. The CDR3 loop spans 12 amino acids. Per germline, CDR1 SGHVS and CDR2 FNYEAQ. Sequenced material: PBMCs. The V call is TRBV7-6, the J call TRBJ2-1; D is unclear. This receptor was identified in a woman between 45 and 60 years old with multiple sclerosis. The CDR3 coding sequence is TGTGCCAGCAGCTTACGGGTCAGTGAGCAGTTCTTC. Its translation is CASSLRVSEQFF.